Listed here are 10 T cell receptor beta chains from one sample, sequenced in a study of blood T cell repertoires in COVID-19. Assay: immunoSEQ multiplex PCR; the TCRdb copy retains only in-frame clones and omits some. The data show about 190,000 clones, 80% to 90% seen once. Sequencing used peripheral blood. These receptors were taken from a man aged 30 to 39 with acute or convalescent COVID-19.

The table lists this clone with a count of one. The chain combines TRBV28 with TRBJ1-3; D not resolved. Germline loops: CDR1 MDHEN, CDR2 SYDVKM. The CDR3 runs 16 residues. V was cut by 6 bases and J by 0 bases, with 15 bases left in between. CDR3 DNA: TGTGCCAGCAGACCCCCGGCGGGGAACTCTGGAAACACCATATATTTT. Its translation: CASRPPAGNSGNTIYF.

This sequence joins TRBV19 and TRBJ1-3; D remains unclear. Looked up from germline, CDR1 is LNHDA and CDR2 is SQIVND (reference sequence). Trimming cost V 7 bases and J 0 bases, with 13 bases left between them. The CDR3 consists of 15 residues. CDR3 sequence reads: CASTFELHSGNTIYF. The CDR3, as DNA: TGTGCCAGTACCTTTGAACTCCACTCTGGAAACACCATATATTTT.

J is TRBJ2-7 and V is TRBV28, with 14 bases aligning to TRBD2. V trimming: 6 bases; J trimming: 2 bases; junction bases outside the gene matches: 3. This CDR3 is 15 amino acids long. Germline V gene sequence: CDR1 MDHEN, CDR2 SYDVKM. The CDR3 DNA follows: TGTGCCAGCAGCGTGACTAGCGGGGGGGCCTACGAGCAGTACTTC. Its protein is CASSVTSGGAYEQYF.

The gene calls are TRBV5-1 and TRBJ2-1; 7 positions agree with TRBD2. The CDR3 is made up of 16 amino acids. CDR1 and CDR2 from the germline V gene are SGHRS and YFSETQ. Trimming cost V 1 base and J 5 bases; bases outside gene matches: 9. The CDR3 nucleotides read TGCGCCAGCAGCTTGTTAGGGAGCGGGGCGAACAATGAGCAGTTCTTC. It specifies CASSLLGSGANNEQFF.

The CDR3 DNA sequence: TGTGCTAGTGGTCCCGGGGGTGGGGGGCAAGAGACCCAGTACTTC. Amino acid sequence: CASGPGGGGQETQYF. The V and J genes are TRBV12-5 and TRBJ2-5; perhaps TRBD2 as D (6 bases). The CDR3 has 15 amino acids. The V and J ends lost 5 bases and 2 bases respectively, with 15 bases between them. Germline loops: CDR1 LGHNT, CDR2 FRNRAP.

The gene calls are TRBV5-1 and TRBJ2-3, with 10 bases lining up with TRBD2. CDR1 is SGHRS, CDR2 YFSETQ, per germline. This CDR3 is built from 14 residues. V was pared by 6 bases and J by 4 bases, with 5 bases of the junction left unmatched. CDR3 residues: CASKVAGGPDTQYF. DNA for the CDR3: TGCGCCAGCAAAGTAGCGGGGGGTCCAGATACGCAGTATTTT.

The chain joins TRBV18 to TRBJ2-7; 11 bases map to TRBD1. The CDR3 extends over 15 amino acids. The junction had 6 bases not matched to a gene; V was cut back by 5 bases and J by 3 bases. Germline V CDR1 and CDR2: KGHSH, LQKENI. CDR3 amino acids: CASSGQGASFYEQYF. CDR3 coding DNA: TGTGCCAGCTCAGGACAGGGGGCGTCTTTCTACGAGCAGTACTTC.

V and J are TRBV6-6 and TRBJ2-5; TRBD1 agrees at 10 bases. Germline CDR1 MNHNY, CDR2 SVGAGI (reference sequence). The CDR3 is made up of 16 amino acids. J lost 5 bases, V lost 6 bases, and 12 bases had no gene match. CDR3 sequence: CASRETGGPTSETQYF. The CDR3 DNA reads as TGTGCCAGCAGGGAGACAGGGGGCCCCACTTCTGAGACCCAGTACTTC.

V is TRBV9 and J is TRBJ2-7; 8 bases agree with TRBD2. J was trimmed by 5 bases and V by 1 base; bases with no gene match: 8. The CDR3 is 15 amino acids. Germline lookup yields CDR1 SGDLS and CDR2 YYNGEE. CDR3 region: CASSVSVTSDHEQYF. The CDR3 DNA sequence: TGTGCCAGCAGCGTATCGGTGACTAGCGACCACGAGCAGTACTTC. The full variable domain, completed using reference TRBV9 and TRBJ2-7, is DSGVTQTPKHLITATGQRVTLRCSPRSGDLSVYWYQQSLDQGLQFLIQYYNGEERAKGNILERFSAQQFPDLHSELNLSSLELGDSALYFCASSVSVTSDHEQYFGPGTRLTVT.

The rearrangement joins TRBV12-3 or TRBV12-4 to TRBJ1-2, with a weak D call TRBD1 (5 bases). The CDR3 covers 12 residues. The germline V and J ends were trimmed by 4 bases and 7 bases, with 10 bases remaining between them. The CDR3 reads CASSSGLGGYTF. The CDR3 DNA sequence: TGTGCCAGCAGTTCAGGGTTGGGTGGCTACACCTTC.